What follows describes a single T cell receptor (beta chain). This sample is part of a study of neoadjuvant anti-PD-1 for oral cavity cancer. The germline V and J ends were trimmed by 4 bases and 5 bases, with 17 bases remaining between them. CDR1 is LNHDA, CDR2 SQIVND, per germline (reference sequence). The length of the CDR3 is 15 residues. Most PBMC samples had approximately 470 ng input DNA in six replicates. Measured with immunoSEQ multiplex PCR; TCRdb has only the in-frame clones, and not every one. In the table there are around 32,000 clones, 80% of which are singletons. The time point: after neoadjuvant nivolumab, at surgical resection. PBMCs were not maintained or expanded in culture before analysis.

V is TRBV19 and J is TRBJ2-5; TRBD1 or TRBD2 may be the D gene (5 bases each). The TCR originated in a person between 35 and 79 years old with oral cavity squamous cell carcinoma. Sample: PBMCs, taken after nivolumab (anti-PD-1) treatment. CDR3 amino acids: CASSKSRRDRETQYF. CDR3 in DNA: TGTGCCAGTAGTAAATCACGCAGGGACCGTGAGACCCAGTACTTC.